This TCR beta chain stems from a study of blood T cell repertoires in COVID-19. The repertoire was sequenced with immunoSEQ multiplex PCR; TCRdb's copy has only in-frame clones and lacks some. The sample has about 50,000 clones; around 82% are singletons. The sequenced sample consisted of peripheral blood. The clonotype comes from a woman of 80 years or more with COVID-19, enrolled during active disease.

CDR3 nucleotides: TGTGCCAGCAGCGTAGGTGGTCCCGGGAGTACGTACGAGCAGTACTTC. It encodes CASSVGGPGSTYEQYF. This chain connects TRBV9 to TRBJ2-7; TRBD2 is a possible D gene (6 bases). V was clipped by 0 bases and J by 4 bases, with 17 bases between them. CDR3 length equals 16 residues. CDR1 is SGDLS, CDR2 YYNGEE, per germline.